This T cell receptor (beta chain) was found in a study of blood T cells in healthy people across ages. A second PCR of roughly 7 to 11 cycles used a sample-barcoded 5' primer and a J-beta primer mix. TCRdb fed the 5' RACE reads into MiXCR, producing one record per CDR3 protein. The sample records about 640,000 distinct CDR3 sequences, roughly 58% being singletons. This clonotype appeared a few times. Germline V gene data show CDR1 as SNHLY and CDR2 as FYNNEI. J lost 3 bases, V lost 3 bases, and 0 bases had no gene match. The CDR3 is made up of 15 amino acids. The sample taken for sequencing was blood. The chain combines TRBV2 with TRBJ2-7; 15 bases align to TRBD2. The receptor's source is a man aged 60-69 years in good health. The CDR3 here is CASSEGLAGGYEQYF. CDR3 nucleotide sequence: TGTGCCAGCAGTGAGGGACTAGCGGGGGGCTACGAGCAGTACTTC.